Shown below are 9 T cell receptor beta chains from a single sample sequenced in a study of T cell repertoires in cytomegalovirus infection. Which antigens these TCRs recognize remains unknown. TCRdb analysed the reads with MiXCR anew, one entry per CDR3 protein. The sample contains 570,000 or so distinct CDR3 sequences, under 45% of which appear only once. The source was cultured PBMCs, collected from culture after CMV antigen stimulation. These receptors all come from a human donor in good health (CMV status not recorded). Some clones in this sample may be carry-over from other donors' samples.

A few counts support this clonotype. The chain couples TRBV4-1 to TRBJ1-6, with D possibly matching TRBD1 (5 bases). The CDR3 runs to 15 residues. V was pared by 3 bases and J by 7 bases, with 13 bases between. The germline V gene has CDR1 MGHRA and CDR2 YSYEKL. The CDR3 DNA reads as TGCGCCAGCAGCCAGCCCGGGACGGCGAATTCACCCCTCCACTTT. Translated: CASSQPGTANSPLHF.

The chain employs TRBV19 and TRBJ2-3; TRBD2 agrees at 10 bases. The CDR3 is 18 amino acids. From germline, CDR1 is LNHDA and CDR2 SQIVND (reference sequence). J lost 3 bases, V lost 4 bases, and 13 bases had no gene match. The CDR3 DNA reads as TGTGCCAGTAGTAGTAGGTCTAGCGGGAGTCACGGGACAGATACGCAGTATTTT. Translation gives CASSSRSSGSHGTDTQYF.

The chain employs TRBV7-9 and TRBJ1-5; D is perhaps TRBD1 (5 bases). The CDR3 sequence is 13 residues long. Trimming pared 2 bases from V and 9 bases from J, leaving 11 bases between. Germline loops: CDR1 SEHNR, CDR2 FQNEAQ (reference sequence). DNA for the CDR3: TGTGCCAGCAGCTTATTCCGGGACGGGCCCCAGCATTTT. The encoded protein is CASSLFRDGPQHF.

A few counts support this clonotype. The chain joins TRBV19 to TRBJ2-1; 12 bases are a match to TRBD2. Germline lookup yields CDR1 LNHDA and CDR2 SQIVND (reference sequence). The CDR3 runs 15 residues. Germline trimming cut 4 bases from V and 6 bases from J; bases unmatched to any gene: 4. CDR3 coding DNA: TGTGCCAGTAGTACCGGGACTAGCGGGTCCAATGAGCAGTTCTTC. Translated, it gives CASSTGTSGSNEQFF. Variable domain in full (rest from reference TRBV19 and TRBJ2-1): DGGITQSPKYLFRKEGQNVTLSCEQNLNHDAMYWYRQDPGQGLRLIYYSQIVNDFQKGDIAEGYSVSREKKESFPLTVTSAQKNPTAFYLCASSTGTSGSNEQFFGPGTRLTVL.

V and J are TRBV20-1 and TRBJ2-1; D may be TRBD2 (6 bases). V was trimmed by 1 base and J by 7 bases, leaving 17 bases between them. The V gene's germline CDR1 is DFQATT and CDR2 SNEGSKA (reference sequence). The CDR3 extends over 15 amino acids. In DNA, the CDR3 is TGCAGTGCTAGAGTCATTTCGACTAGTATGAATGAGCAGTTCTTC. Amino acid sequence: CSARVISTSMNEQFF.

This clonotype has only a few counts. This chain links TRBV7-8 with TRBJ2-1; 10 bases fit TRBD2. Looked up from germline, CDR1 is SGHVS and CDR2 is FQNEAQ. CDR3 size: 15 residues. With V trimmed by 6 bases and J by 4 bases, 6 bases remained unmatched. CDR3 sequence reads: CASSRTSGAYNEQFF. In DNA form, the CDR3 reads TGTGCCAGCAGTCGAACTAGCGGGGCATACAATGAGCAGTTCTTC.

The chain combines TRBV3-1 with TRBJ1-1; D not certain. Germline CDR1 and CDR2: LGHDT and YNNKEL (reference sequence). Trimming stripped 3 bases from V and 1 base from J, with 6 bases between. This CDR3 contains 13 residues. In nucleotides, the CDR3 is TGTGCCAGCAGCCACGAGGGGAACACTGAAGCTTTCTTT. Its translation is CASSHEGNTEAFF.

The V call is TRBV11-1, the J call TRBJ2-2; D is unclear. Trimming removed 2 bases at V and 3 bases at J, with 7 bases between. The CDR3 contains 14 residues. Germline V gene data show CDR1 as SGHAT and CDR2 as FQDESV (reference sequence). The CDR3 loop reads CASSLFRHTGELFF. CDR3 bases: TGTGCCAGCAGCTTATTTAGGCACACCGGGGAGCTGTTTTTT.

The gene calls are TRBV4-1 and TRBJ2-7; D remains unclear. The CDR3 loop spans 14 amino acids. Trimming shortened V by 0 bases and J by 0 bases, and 6 bases separated the two germline ends. Germline V gives CDR1 MGHRA, CDR2 YSYEKL. The CDR3 loop reads CASSQERHSYEQYF. CDR3 DNA sequence: TGCGCCAGCAGCCAAGAAAGGCACTCCTACGAGCAGTACTTC.